A single sample is the source of the 32 T cell receptor beta chains below, sequenced in a study of shared clonotypes between healthy human individuals. Repertoires were generated with immunoSEQ multiplex PCR, while TCRdb's copy carries only in-frame clones and drops some. The data hold about 600,000 clones, with around 97% observed a single time. The specimen was naive CD4+ T cells sorted from blood. Sample subset: CD45RA+ positively selected. These TCRs come from a woman in her 30s in good health.

The chain uses TRBV7-3 and TRBJ2-3; 7 nucleotides align to TRBD2. Germline V gene sequence: CDR1 SGHTA, CDR2 FQGTGA. The CDR3 extends over 14 amino acids. V was clipped by 5 bases and J by 6 bases; unmatched bases: 8. CDR3 sequence (DNA): TGTGCCAGCAGCACCGCCTCGACTAGCGATACGCAGTATTTT. Its translation: CASSTASTSDTQYF.

The rearrangement links TRBV5-8 to TRBJ2-2; no firm D call. CDR3 size: 16 residues. Germline CDR1 reads SGHTS; CDR2 reads YDEGEE. Trimming cost V 2 bases and J 0 bases, with 11 bases left between them. CDR3 nucleotides: TGTGCCAGCAGCTTTCGTAGCAGAGCGAACACCGGGGAGCTGTTTTTT. It encodes CASSFRSRANTGELFF.

V and J are TRBV28 and TRBJ1-1; 8 bases agree with TRBD1. The CDR3 is 14 amino acids. Germline loops: CDR1 MDHEN, CDR2 SYDVKM. V lost 6 bases, J lost 1 base, and 4 bases stayed unmatched. The CDR3 spells CASSRTGSNTEAFF. The CDR3 DNA follows: TGTGCCAGCAGCCGGACAGGGTCGAACACTGAAGCTTTCTTT.

This chain uses TRBV28 with TRBJ1-5; TRBD1 might be the D (6 bases). V lost 5 bases, J lost 6 bases, and 17 bases lay in between. The CDR3 has 15 residues. CDR1 is MDHEN and CDR2 is SYDVKM in the germline V gene. The chain's CDR3 is CASSRRGGGGQPQHF. The CDR3 DNA is TGTGCCAGCAGTCGCCGGGGGGGCGGAGGTCAGCCCCAGCATTTT.

The V call is TRBV7-8, the J call TRBJ2-7; unclear D gene. The CDR3 contains 16 residues. Deletions cut 3 bases from V and 3 bases from J, with 18 bases between. Germline V gene data show CDR1 as SGHVS and CDR2 as FQNEAQ. The CDR3 is CASSFNPAKQYYEQYF. CDR3 bases: TGTGCCAGCAGCTTTAATCCGGCTAAACAGTACTACGAGCAGTACTTC.

The chain joins TRBV5-1 to TRBJ2-2; 7 nucleotides line up with TRBD2. This CDR3 has 15 residues. Germline V gene sequence: CDR1 SGHRS, CDR2 YFSETQ. V shed 4 bases and J 6 bases; nucleotides not matched to a gene: 9. This CDR3 reads CASSAGTTQPGELFF. The DNA of the CDR3 is TGCGCCAGCAGCGCCGGGACTACCCAACCCGGGGAGCTGTTTTTT.

The V gene is TRBV2, the J gene TRBJ2-1, with 12 bases aligning to TRBD2. J was trimmed by 5 bases and V by 5 bases; bases with no gene match: 7. Per germline, CDR1 SNHLY and CDR2 FYNNEI. The CDR3 contains 16 residues. CDR3 protein: CASSTGLAGLHNEQFF. CDR3 in DNA: TGTGCCAGCAGTACAGGACTAGCGGGACTACACAATGAGCAGTTCTTC.

The CDR3 nucleotides are TGTGCCAGCAGCTCTAACGAAGATACGCAGTATTTT. It is translated as CASSSNEDTQYF. The V call is TRBV11-2, the J call TRBJ2-3, with D unresolved. Germline CDR1 reads SGHAT; CDR2 reads FQNNGV. This CDR3 comprises 12 residues. V was cut by 4 bases and J by 5 bases, with 7 bases left in between.

Points on this clone: Distinct nucleotide sequences in the sample also encode this CDR3. The chain is built from TRBV28 and TRBJ2-7; D remains ambiguous. CDR3 length: 11 residues. V was cut by 6 bases and J by 3 bases, with 6 bases left in between. Germline V gene data show CDR1 as MDHEN and CDR2 as SYDVKM. The CDR3 loop is CASSLHYEQYF. Written as DNA, the CDR3 is TGTGCCAGCAGCCTACACTACGAGCAGTACTTC.

The genes are TRBV5-5 and TRBJ2-7, with D possibly TRBD1 on 8 matching bases. Trimming removed 3 bases at V and 2 bases at J, with 24 bases between. CDR3 length: 18 residues. Germline-derived CDR1 and CDR2 are SGHKS and YYEKEE (reference sequence). DNA of the CDR3: TGTGCCAGCAGCTGGAGCGGGACAGGCCCTTGGTCTACCTACGAGCAGTACTTC. Its protein product is CASSWSGTGPWSTYEQYF.

The chain has TRBV6-5 and TRBJ1-1; the D gene is possibly TRBD1 (5 bases). CDR1 is MNHEY, CDR2 SVGAGI, per germline. V gave up 0 bases and J gave up 3 bases, with 11 bases separating them. This CDR3 contains 15 residues. The CDR3 spells CASSYSFGGDTEAFF. CDR3 coding DNA: TGTGCCAGCAGTTACTCGTTCGGGGGGGACACTGAAGCTTTCTTT.

The V call is TRBV5-1, the J call TRBJ2-2, with 13 bases aligning to TRBD2. Germline trimming cut 1 base from V and 1 base from J; bases unmatched to any gene: 10. From germline, CDR1 is SGHRS and CDR2 YFSETQ. This CDR3 is built from 20 residues. The CDR3 DNA reads TGCGCCAGCAGCTTGATTACGACTAGCGGGAGGTCGGGGAACACCGGGGAGCTGTTTTTT. It is translated as CASSLITTSGRSGNTGELFF.

The chain has TRBV6-6 and TRBJ1-6, with D unclear. CDR3 length equals 15 residues. In germline, CDR1 is MNHNY, CDR2 SVGAGI (reference sequence). V was shortened by 6 bases and J by 2 bases, with 11 bases between the two germline ends. The DNA of the CDR3 is TGTGCCAGCAGCCCTCAGACTCCCTATAATTCACCCCTCCACTTT. This sequence encodes CASSPQTPYNSPLHF.

As to this clone: This sample also contains other DNA sequences that code for the same CDR3. The J gene is TRBJ2-5, the V gene TRBV6-5, with 13 bases lining up with TRBD2. Germline-derived CDR1 and CDR2 are MNHEY and SVGAGI. The CDR3 length is 16 residues. Trimming cost V 0 bases and J 5 bases; bases outside gene matches: 3. DNA of the CDR3: TGTGCCAGCAGTTACTCCAGGACTAGCGGGAGTGAGACCCAGTACTTC. It is translated as CASSYSRTSGSETQYF.

The chain links TRBV9 to TRBJ2-2; D is perhaps TRBD1 (6 bases). This CDR3 contains 16 residues. Trimming took off 4 bases at V and 6 bases at J, with 19 bases between the two ends. Germline loops: CDR1 SGDLS, CDR2 YYNGEE. The CDR3 bases are TGTGCCAGCAGCCTTGGGGACACTCGTTTGCCCGGGGAGCTGTTTTTT. It is translated as CASSLGDTRLPGELFF. Based on the CDR3 plus reference TRBV9 and TRBJ2-2, the full variable domain is DSGVTQTPKHLITATGQRVTLRCSPRSGDLSVYWYQQSLDQGLQFLIQYYNGEERAKGNILERFSAQQFPDLHSELNLSSLELGDSALYFCASSLGDTRLPGELFFGEGSRLTVL.

Points on this clone: The same CDR3 arises from other DNA sequences in this sample as well. CDR3 sequence reads: CAWGQGGETQYF. The DNA for the CDR3 is TGTGCCTGGGGACAGGGAGGGGAGACCCAGTACTTC. The chain links TRBV30 to TRBJ2-5; a possible D gene is TRBD1 (8 bases). V lost 5 bases, J lost 5 bases, and 12 bases lay in between. CDR3 length equals 12 residues. The V gene's germline CDR1 is GTSNPN and CDR2 SVGIG (reference sequence).

This clone has just one count. J is TRBJ1-5 and V is TRBV6-6; D is undetermined. Between the trimmed V and J ends, which lost 0 bases and 6 bases, there was a span of 12 bases. CDR3 length equals 15 residues. Per the germline V gene, CDR1 is MNHNY and CDR2 is SVGAGI (reference sequence). The CDR3 nucleotides read TGTGCCAGCAGTTACTCGTTTACAGACGGTCAGCCCCAGCATTTT. This translates into CASSYSFTDGQPQHF.

About this clone: Other nucleotide sequences from this sample produce the same CDR3. The chain links TRBV6-5 to TRBJ1-5, with D uncertain. Trimming took 2 bases from V and 4 from J, leaving 6 bases between them. The V gene's germline CDR1 is MNHEY and CDR2 SVGAGI. The CDR3 loop spans 13 amino acids. CDR3 sequence (DNA): TGTGCCAGCAGTTACGACTCGAATCAGCCCCAGCATTTT. Translated, it gives CASSYDSNQPQHF.

The gene calls are TRBV6-6 and TRBJ2-1, with TRBD2 as a possible D gene (5 bases). CDR1 and CDR2 (germline): MNHNY, SVGAGI (reference sequence). This CDR3 comprises 15 residues. V lost 4 bases to trimming and J lost 8 bases, with 18 bases between them. CDR3 amino acids: CASSFMGGSPHEQFF. Here the CDR3 DNA reads TGTGCCAGCAGTTTTATGGGTGGGAGTCCCCATGAGCAGTTCTTC.

The J gene is TRBJ2-5, the V gene TRBV21-1; the table's D call of TRBD2 was not tested on the DNA. TRBV21-1 is designated a pseudogene. This CDR3 comprises 17 residues. CDR3 amino acids: CASSESEAGTDQETQYF. The CDR3 DNA reads as TGTGCCAGCAGCGAGAGCGAGGCGGGAACAGATCAAGAGACCCAGTACTTC.

DNA of the CDR3: TGTGCCAGCAGTTTACGGCGTGACAGCTCTTTTTCCCACGAGCAGTACTTC. It specifies CASSLRRDSSFSHEQYF. V and J are TRBV28 and TRBJ2-7; tentatively, D is TRBD1 (5 bases). Trimming stripped 2 bases from V and 5 bases from J, with 22 bases between. Germline CDR1 and CDR2: MDHEN and SYDVKM. The CDR3 has 17 residues.

The rearrangement uses TRBV28 and TRBJ2-1; tentatively, D is TRBD1 or TRBD2 (5 bases each). Germline CDR1 MDHEN, CDR2 SYDVKM. Between the trimmed V and J ends, which lost 2 bases and 6 bases, there was a span of 8 bases. This CDR3 comprises 13 residues. The CDR3 loop reads CASSLIGANEQFF. CDR3 nucleotides: TGTGCCAGCAGTTTAATCGGGGCCAATGAGCAGTTCTTC.

The chain combines TRBV10-1 with TRBJ1-2; D gene uncertain. The CDR3 is 12 residues long. With 3 bases removed from V and 8 bases from J, the gap between germline ends came to 10 bases. Germline V lookup: CDR1 WNHNN, CDR2 SYGVQD (reference sequence). The DNA for the CDR3 is TGCGCCAGCAGTGATTTAACGGGGGGCTACACCTTC. Translating it yields CASSDLTGGYTF.

The chain carries TRBV2 and TRBJ1-1, with 8 bases that match TRBD1. J was trimmed by 1 base and V by 3 bases; bases with no gene match: 4. The germline V gene encodes CDR1 SNHLY and CDR2 FYNNEI. The CDR3 totals 15 residues. The CDR3 coding sequence is TGTGCCAGCAGTGAGACAGGGGTAGGGAACACTGAAGCTTTCTTT. Amino acid sequence: CASSETGVGNTEAFF.

The chain is built from TRBV2 and TRBJ2-7; 11 bases align to TRBD1. The ends lost 7 bases at V and 2 bases at J; junction bases unmatched: 4. Germline lookup yields CDR1 SNHLY and CDR2 FYNNEI. This CDR3 comprises 14 residues. CDR3 sequence (DNA): TGTGCCAGCACCCCGGGACAGGGGGCCTACGAGCAGTACTTC. It encodes CASTPGQGAYEQYF.

This chain uses TRBV27 with TRBJ2-1, with 12 bases lining up with TRBD2. V shed 5 bases and J 7 bases; nucleotides not matched to a gene: 9. The germline CDR1 and CDR2 sequences are MNHEY and SMNVEV (reference sequence). The CDR3 sequence is 16 residues long. The CDR3 nucleotides are TGTGCCAGCAGTCCACCTAGACTAGCGGGAGTTAATGAGCAGTTCTTC. This encodes CASSPPRLAGVNEQFF.

This clone was picked up one time. The chain uses TRBV5-5 and TRBJ2-5; possibly TRBD2 for D (5 bases). V gave up 2 bases and J gave up 5 bases, with 13 bases separating them. The germline gives CDR1 SGHKS, CDR2 YYEKEE (reference sequence). CDR3 length equals 14 residues. CDR3 sequence (DNA): TGTGCCAGCAGCTTCCGGCCGGGCGGGGAGACCCAGTACTTC. Protein sequence: CASSFRPGGETQYF.

This rearrangement joins TRBV7-6 to TRBJ1-3; D is unclear. From germline, CDR1 is SGHVS and CDR2 FNYEAQ. This CDR3 has 20 residues. V lost 4 bases to trimming and J lost 4 bases, with 29 bases between them. The DNA of the CDR3 is TGTGCCAGCAGCTCGCACCCCTTATTCGGGAAGGAGCAAGGGGGAAACACCATATATTTT. It is translated as CASSSHPLFGKEQGGNTIYF.

The table lists this clone with a count of one. The J gene is TRBJ1-1, the V gene TRBV30, with a weak D call TRBD1 (6 bases). CDR3 length equals 11 residues. Deletions cut 0 bases from V and 11 bases from J, with 10 bases between. CDR1 is GTSNPN, CDR2 SVGIG, per germline (reference sequence). The DNA of the CDR3 is TGTGCCTGGAGTGTAGGGGGGGACGCTTTCTTT. Translated: CAWSVGGDAFF.

This clone appeared once. V gene TRBV28 combines with J gene TRBJ2-7; D is undetermined. Germline CDR1 reads MDHEN; CDR2 reads SYDVKM. Trimming removed 5 bases at V and 6 bases at J, with 17 bases between. The CDR3 covers 14 residues. This CDR3 is CASSLSTPPAEQYF. The CDR3 coding sequence is TGTGCCAGCAGTCTCTCCACCCCGCCCGCCGAGCAGTACTTC.

The chain is built from TRBV29-1 and TRBJ1-2, with D possibly matching TRBD1 (6 bases). V was shortened by 5 bases and J by 4 bases, with 23 bases between the two germline ends. Per the germline V gene, CDR1 is SQVTM and CDR2 is ANQGSEA. The CDR3 consists of 16 residues. CDR3 DNA sequence: TGCAGCGTTTCCCCCGACAGGACTGAAGGATTCTATGGCTACACCTTC. It translates to CSVSPDRTEGFYGYTF.

The chain joins TRBV10-3 to TRBJ1-1, with a possible D match to TRBD1 (5 bases). The CDR3 extends over 12 amino acids. Trimming pared 4 bases from V and 4 bases from J, leaving 7 bases between. The germline V gene has CDR1 ENHRY and CDR2 SYGVKD. For the CDR3, the DNA is TGTGCCATCAGTGCGGGGACCACTGAAGCTTTCTTT. Encoded protein: CAISAGTTEAFF.